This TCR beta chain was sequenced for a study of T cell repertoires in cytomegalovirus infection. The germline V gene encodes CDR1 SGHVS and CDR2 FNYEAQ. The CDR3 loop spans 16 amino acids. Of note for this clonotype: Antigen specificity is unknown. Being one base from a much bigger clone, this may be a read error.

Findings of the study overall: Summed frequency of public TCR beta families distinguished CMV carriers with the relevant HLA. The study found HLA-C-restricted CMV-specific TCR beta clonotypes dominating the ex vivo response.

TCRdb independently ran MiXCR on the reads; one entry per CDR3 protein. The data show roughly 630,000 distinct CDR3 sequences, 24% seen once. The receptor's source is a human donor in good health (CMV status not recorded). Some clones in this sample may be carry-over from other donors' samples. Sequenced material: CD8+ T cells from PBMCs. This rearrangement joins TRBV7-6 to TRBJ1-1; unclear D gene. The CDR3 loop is CASNLKETPPNTEAFF. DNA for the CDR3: TGTGCCAGCAACTTAAAAGAGACACCGCCCAACACTGAAGCTTTCTTT. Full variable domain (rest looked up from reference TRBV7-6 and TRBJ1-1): GAGVSQSPRYKVTKRGQDVALRCDPISGHVSLYWYRQALGQGPEFLTYFNYEAQQDKSGLPNDRFSAERPEGSISTLTIQRTEQRDSAMYRCASNLKETPPNTEAFFGQGTRLTVV.